This T cell receptor (beta chain) was captured in a study of monozygotic twins with inflammatory bowel disease. Whole-study findings and limits: T cell subtypes were not distinguishable in this analysis. Clonotypes shared with others were fewer in IBD patients than in healthy twins, especially with disease activity. Against healthy co-twins, IBD patients had lower TCRbeta diversity (measured by inverse Simpson).

The length of the CDR3 is 12 residues. Per the germline V gene, CDR1 is KGHSH and CDR2 is LQKENI. A total RNA quantity of around 3.5 ug went into each TCR library. TCRdb reworked the 5' RACE reads into one entry per CDR3 protein, no DNA. The sample totals around 190,000 distinct CDR3 sequences. As for this clonotype: Its antigen remains unidentified.

What was sequenced was blood. The chain uses TRBV18 and TRBJ1-1. This clonotype was obtained from a human donor with ulcerative colitis or Crohn's disease, or a healthy co-twin of an affected twin (not recorded which). The CDR3 is CASSPGRTEAFF.